This T cell receptor (beta chain) comes out of a study of sequential checkpoint blockade in melanoma. The CDR3 is 14 amino acids. CDR1 MNHEY and CDR2 SMNVEV come from the germline V gene (reference sequence). The ends were cut back, 3 bases at V and 4 bases at J, with 12 bases in the middle. The treatment was: randomized to nivolumab then ipilimumab (arm A) or the reverse (arm B). Method: immunoSEQ multiplex PCR; TCRdb's copy keeps in-frame clones and lacks some. Here the sample spans 35,000 to 50,000 clones, 86% being singletons. The source material was CD8+ T cells sorted from blood (inferred from file names), sampled from a patient given nivolumab and ipilimumab in sequence. This TCR came from a human donor with melanoma. V and J are TRBV27 and TRBJ1-2, with D possibly being TRBD1 (6 bases). In nucleotides, the CDR3 is TGTGCCAGCAGTTTTGGCAGGGGCGCCTATGGCTACACCTTC. The encoded protein is CASSFGRGAYGYTF.